The 9 T cell receptor beta chains presented below share a single source sample, sequenced in a study of blood T cells in healthy people across ages (dated by TCRdb to the mid-2010s). Library creation used 5' RACE. The sequencing machine was an Illumina HiSeq 2500. A second PCR of 7 to 11 cycles was performed with a sample-barcoded 5' primer and a J-beta primer mix. TCRdb handled the public reads itself, with Q25 trimming in fastp and clone calling in MiXCR, and kept productive beta chains. Every entry covers one CDR3 protein and lists the most common genes and DNA from its rows. Counted in this sample were 950,000 to 1,200,000 distinct CDR3 sequences; roughly two fifths of them appeared once. Around 13% of the sample is in the top ten clones. Sequenced input: blood. All receptors come from a young man in good health.

This clonotype was seen at least ten times. DNA of the CDR3: TGTGCCAGCGAACCTTACAGGGGTGGCTCACCCCTCCACTTT. Its translation: CASEPYRGGSPLHF. The V call is TRBV28, the J call TRBJ1-6; TRBD1 aligns across 7 bases. The CDR3 has 14 residues. CDR1 is MDHEN, CDR2 SYDVKM, per germline. V shed 8 bases and J 10 bases; nucleotides not matched to a gene: 11.

The J gene is TRBJ2-2, the V gene TRBV10-3; D may match TRBD1 or TRBD2 (5 bases each). CDR3 length equals 17 residues. The germline gives CDR1 ENHRY, CDR2 SYGVKD. V was trimmed by 0 bases and J by 4 bases, leaving 15 bases between them. This CDR3 reads CAISESGGDLRTGELFF. The CDR3 DNA reads TGTGCCATCAGTGAGTCTGGGGGAGACCTGCGCACCGGGGAGCTGTTTTTT.

This rearrangement joins TRBV28 to TRBJ2-7; D is perhaps TRBD1 (6 bases). Trimming took off 5 bases at V and 4 bases at J, with 12 bases between the two ends. The CDR3 is made up of 13 amino acids. Germline V gives CDR1 MDHEN, CDR2 SYDVKM. The CDR3 sequence is CASSAGVGYEQYF. The DNA of the CDR3 is TGTGCCAGCAGTGCAGGGGTCGGATACGAGCAGTACTTC.

The chain links TRBV14 to TRBJ2-2; 7 bases match TRBD1. CDR3 length: 15 residues. The germline gives CDR1 SGHDN, CDR2 FVKESK. Trimming at V came to 0 bases and at J to 7 bases, leaving 5 bases not matched to a gene. The CDR3 protein is CASSQEQGYGGELFF. Here the CDR3 DNA reads TGTGCCAGCAGCCAAGAACAGGGGTACGGCGGGGAGCTGTTTTTT. The full variable domain, its missing parts supplied by reference TRBV14 and TRBJ2-2, is EAGVTQFPSHSVIEKGQTVTLRCDPISGHDNLYWYRRVMGKEIKFLLHFVKESKQDESGMPNNRFLAERTGGTYSTLKVQPAELEDSGVYFCASSQEQGYGGELFFGEGSRLTVL.

The chain is built from TRBV12-3 or TRBV12-4 and TRBJ2-2; 7 bases fit TRBD1. J was trimmed by 5 bases and V by 3 bases; bases with no gene match: 6. CDR3 size: 15 residues. CDR3 coding DNA: TGTGCCAGCAGTTTTGGCCAGGGGGTTACCGGGGAGCTGTTTTTT. It yields the protein CASSFGQGVTGELFF.

There are a few counts of this clonotype. The chain joins TRBV29-1 to TRBJ2-3; 7 bases fit TRBD2. The CDR3 contains 16 residues. The germline V gene encodes CDR1 SQVTM and CDR2 ANQGSEA. J was trimmed by 2 bases and V by 4 bases; bases with no gene match: 12. CDR3 in amino acids: CSVVLVGLEPTDTQYF. In DNA, the CDR3 is TGCAGCGTTGTTCTGGTCGGACTAGAACCCACAGATACGCAGTATTTT.

This chain uses TRBV20-1 with TRBJ1-4; D possibly corresponds to TRBD1 (5 bases). CDR3 length: 18 amino acids. The germline CDR1 and CDR2 sequences are DFQATT and SNEGSKA (reference sequence). Trimming cost V 1 base and J 8 bases, with 26 bases left between them. The CDR3 sequence: CSARAIQEAGTVGEKLFF. CDR3 DNA: TGCAGTGCTAGAGCCATCCAAGAGGCCGGGACGGTTGGAGAAAAACTGTTTTTT.

This chain joins TRBV20-1 and TRBJ1-2, with 7 bases aligning to TRBD1. Trimming at V came to 3 bases and at J to 1 base, leaving 11 bases not matched to a gene. This CDR3 has 16 amino acids. CDR1 is DFQATT and CDR2 is SNEGSKA in the germline V gene (reference sequence). Written as DNA, the CDR3 is TGCAGTGCTAGCGACTCGGACAGGAGCCTTAACTATGGCTACACCTTC. Translated: CSASDSDRSLNYGYTF.

A word on this clonotype: Sequence at one end of the junction differs from germline and may be a read error. The rearrangement joins TRBV6-5 to TRBJ1-5; weak D call: TRBD1 (6 bases). Germline CDR1 reads MNHEY; CDR2 reads SVGAGI. This CDR3 contains 13 residues. CDR3 sequence (DNA): TGTGCCGGCAGTTACAGGGTCGGGCAGCCCCAGCATTTT. Amino acids: CAGSYRVGQPQHF.